Reported below is one T cell receptor (beta chain). The sequencing template was cDNA reverse transcribed from extracted RNA. Profiled with immunoSEQ multiplex PCR; TCRdb holds only in-frame clones, not every one. The sample shows tens of thousands of clones, about three fifths of them seen only once. J lost 3 bases, V lost 4 bases, and 4 bases had no gene match. Per germline, CDR1 SGDLS and CDR2 YYNGEE. The CDR3 is 14 amino acids. This sample was included in a study of CD8+ T cells in alopecia areata. This sample's treatment: oral pan-JAK inhibitor, 5-10 mg twice daily. Sorted populations comprised CD4+ and CD8+ T cells obtained from PBMCs.

The chain has TRBV9 and TRBJ1-2; TRBD1 matches at 9 bases. The TCR sequence derives from a human donor with alopecia areata. Here the sequenced sample was CD8+ T cells sorted from blood, taken at week 4, from a patient treated with tofacitinib. CDR3 residues: CASSLGDRDYGYTF. The CDR3 coding sequence is TGTGCCAGCAGCTTAGGGGACAGGGACTATGGCTACACCTTC.